This record concerns one T cell receptor beta chain sequence. Assay: immunoSEQ multiplex PCR; the TCRdb copy retains only in-frame clones and omits some. The table has more than 50,000 clones, around 94% seen once; the top ten hold around 1.7%. Trimming left V 6 bases short and J 3 bases short, with 17 bases between. This CDR3 has 16 residues. The germline CDR1 and CDR2 sequences are LNHDA and SQIVND (reference sequence). This record comes from a study of preoperative IRX-2 immunotherapy in early breast cancer. Specified treatment: preoperative locoregional IRX-2 cytokine immunotherapy. Preoperative locoregional IRX-2 cytokine immunotherapy was tested in the phase Ib source study.

This sample was obtained from a patient treated with IRX-2 immunotherapy. The chain employs TRBV19 and TRBJ1-4; tentative D call: TRBD1 (6 bases). The TCR comes from a human donor with breast cancer. The CDR3 reads CASRGAWGRSNEKLFF. As DNA, the CDR3 is TGTGCCAGTAGGGGGGCGTGGGGGCGATCTAATGAAAAACTGTTTTTT.